The 23 T cell receptor beta chains reported below all come from one sample, sequenced in a study of shared clonotypes between healthy human individuals. Data came from immunoSEQ multiplex PCR; TCRdb stores just in-frame clones and leaves some out. The data show some 2,400,000 clones, with under 97% seen just once and more than 0.1% held by the top ten. Input material: naive CD4+ T cells sorted from blood. Documented subset: CD45RA+ positively selected. The receptor set was obtained from a man between 18 and 29 years old in good health.

The CDR3 sequence: CASSYTLGGTGELFF. The DNA of the CDR3 is TGTGCCAGCAGTTACACCCTGGGGGGCACCGGGGAGCTGTTTTTT. V and J are TRBV6-5 and TRBJ2-2, with a tentative D call TRBD2 (6 bases). CDR1 and CDR2 (germline): MNHEY, SVGAGI. Trimming took 2 bases from V and 4 from J, leaving 11 bases between them. The CDR3 runs 15 residues.

This chain connects TRBV7-2 to TRBJ1-2, with 10 bases fitting TRBD1. CDR1 and CDR2 from the germline V gene are SGHTA and FQGNSA. This CDR3 is built from 13 residues. The trim removed 6 bases at V and 4 bases at J, leaving 2 bases unmatched. CDR3 loop: CASRRTGGYGYTF. The DNA of the CDR3 is TGTGCCAGCAGGAGGACAGGGGGCTATGGCTACACCTTC. The entire variable domain, with the rest obtained from reference TRBV7-2 and TRBJ1-2, is as follows: GAGVSQSPSNKVTEKGKDVELRCDPISGHTALYWYRQSLGQGLEFLIYFQGNSAPDKSGLPSDRFSAERTGGSVSTLTIQRTQQEDSAVYLCASRRTGGYGYTFGSGTRLTVV.

This chain uses TRBV12-1 with TRBJ2-2. TRBV12-1 is described as a pseudogene. The CDR3 length is 15 residues. The CDR3 nucleotides read TGTGCCAGCAGCTTTGCCCCCCTGGGCACCGGGGAGCTGTTTTTT. Amino acid sequence: CASSFAPLGTGELFF.

The chain joins TRBV6-5 to TRBJ2-3; TRBD2 matches 12 bases. The V segment lost 5 bases and the J segment 5 bases; nucleotides outside the gene matches: 5. Germline lookup yields CDR1 MNHEY and CDR2 SVGAGI. The CDR3 spans 15 residues. The CDR3 spells CASSRRLAGVDTQYF. In DNA form, the CDR3 reads TGTGCCAGCAGTCGAAGACTAGCGGGAGTAGATACGCAGTATTTT.

The chain uses TRBV7-2 and TRBJ2-1; D is unresolved. Germline lookup yields CDR1 SGHTA and CDR2 FQGNSA. The V end was cut by 5 bases, the J end by 3 bases, with 17 bases between. The CDR3 totals 16 residues. CDR3 DNA sequence: TGTGCCAGCAGCCCCTACGGCGACGAGTACTACAATGAGCAGTTCTTC. Amino acids: CASSPYGDEYYNEQFF.

V gene TRBV18 combines with J gene TRBJ2-7; D possibly corresponds to TRBD1 (5 bases). CDR3 size: 14 residues. Trimming shortened V by 3 bases and J by 6 bases, and 15 bases separated the two germline ends. The germline V gene encodes CDR1 KGHSH and CDR2 LQKENI. CDR3 residues: CASSPRQPAGEQYF. The CDR3 nucleotides read TGTGCCAGCTCACCTCGACAGCCCGCAGGCGAGCAGTACTTC. The full variable domain, completed using reference TRBV18 and TRBJ2-7, is NAGVMQNPRHLVRRRGQEARLRCSPMKGHSHVYWYRQLPEEGLKFMVYLQKENIIDESGMPKERFSAEFPKEGPSILRIQQVVRGDSAAYFCASSPRQPAGEQYFGPGTRLTVT.

The gene calls are TRBV5-1 and TRBJ2-7, with D unresolved. V was trimmed by 6 bases and J by 0 bases, leaving 13 bases between them. Germline V CDR1 and CDR2: SGHRS, YFSETQ. This CDR3 has 14 residues. CDR3 loop: CASKAGPGSYEQYF. CDR3 nucleotide sequence: TGCGCCAGCAAAGCCGGGCCGGGCTCCTACGAGCAGTACTTC.

The chain is built from TRBV23-1 and TRBJ2-1; 14 nucleotides align to TRBD2. TRBV23-1 falls under the ORF class, with uncertain function. After removal of 4 bases from V and 9 bases from J, the junction contained 14 bases not matched to a gene. This CDR3 spans 18 amino acids. CDR3 loop: CASSPPGLAGDFHSEQFF. In DNA, the CDR3 is TGCGCCAGCAGTCCCCCGGGACTAGCGGGAGACTTTCATAGTGAGCAGTTCTTC.

The chain couples TRBV7-2 to TRBJ1-2; D is ambiguous. V lost 5 bases and J lost 2, with 12 bases in between. From germline, CDR1 is SGHTA and CDR2 FQGNSA. This CDR3 contains 14 residues. CDR3 in DNA: TGTGCCAGCAGCCCCCAGACGGGGAACTATGGCTACACCTTC. Translated: CASSPQTGNYGYTF.

As to this clone: Other nucleotide sequences from this sample produce the same CDR3. The genes are TRBV19 and TRBJ1-1; 8 bases align to TRBD1. V lost 4 bases, J lost 2 bases, and 3 bases stayed unmatched. Germline lookup yields CDR1 LNHDA and CDR2 SQIVND (reference sequence). This CDR3 contains 14 residues. The CDR3, as DNA: TGTGCCAGTAGTAACGACAGGGGTAACACTGAAGCTTTCTTT. Its translation is CASSNDRGNTEAFF.

This rearrangement joins TRBV9 to TRBJ2-4; D call uncertain. V was cut by 2 bases and J by 6 bases, with 12 bases left in between. The CDR3 consists of 14 residues. Germline CDR1 and CDR2: SGDLS and YYNGEE. The CDR3 sequence is CASSVGDTTNIQYF. DNA of the CDR3: TGTGCCAGCAGCGTCGGCGACACTACAAACATTCAGTACTTC.

The chain uses TRBV7-2 and TRBJ2-7; 7 bases match TRBD2. Germline V lookup: CDR1 SGHTA, CDR2 FQGNSA. This CDR3 is 14 amino acids long. V lost 8 bases and J lost 1; bases outside the gene matches: 8. The chain's CDR3 is CASGEGIVSYEQYF. Written as DNA, the CDR3 is TGTGCCAGCGGGGAGGGAATAGTGTCCTACGAGCAGTACTTC.

The chain combines TRBV7-9 with TRBJ2-5; D tentatively reads TRBD1 or TRBD2 (6 bases each). This CDR3 is built from 14 residues. The V end lost 6 bases, the J end lost 4 bases, and 15 bases lay between the germline ends. CDR1 is SEHNR, CDR2 FQNEAQ, per germline (reference sequence). DNA of the CDR3: TGTGCCAGCAGGCCCGTGGGGGGCATAGAGACCCAGTACTTC. Encoded protein: CASRPVGGIETQYF.

This sequence joins TRBV7-9 and TRBJ2-1; 7 nucleotides align to TRBD1. V trimming: 5 bases; J trimming: 4 bases; junction bases outside the gene matches: 17. The CDR3 contains 18 residues. The germline V gene encodes CDR1 SEHNR and CDR2 FQNEAQ (reference sequence). CDR3 region: CASSPTTRRGSPYNEQFF. CDR3 bases: TGTGCCAGCAGCCCTACCACCCGCAGGGGGAGTCCGTACAATGAGCAGTTCTTC.

V gene TRBV6-4 combines with J gene TRBJ2-7, with 12 bases aligning to TRBD2. In germline, CDR1 is MRHNA, CDR2 SNTAGT. The CDR3 sequence is 16 residues long. The trim removed 5 bases at V and 2 bases at J, leaving 7 bases unmatched. CDR3 in amino acids: CASSRLAGANTYEQYF. CDR3 nucleotide sequence: TGTGCCAGCAGTCGACTAGCGGGGGCCAACACCTACGAGCAGTACTTC.

This clone has more than one count but fewer than ten. V is TRBV5-4 and J is TRBJ1-6, with 8 nucleotides matching TRBD1. Germline V gives CDR1 SGHNT, CDR2 YYREEE (reference sequence). Trimming removed 4 bases from V and 5 bases from J; junction bases left unmatched: 5. This CDR3 is 15 amino acids long. CDR3 in DNA: TGTGCCAGCAGCCACCTGGACAGGGATAATTCACCCCTCCACTTT. Translating it yields CASSHLDRDNSPLHF.

CDR3 residues: CASSSDDRQSPLHF. The DNA of the CDR3 is TGTGCCAGCAGCTCGGATGACCGGCAGTCACCCCTCCACTTT. The chain employs TRBV11-2 and TRBJ1-6; no firm D call. The CDR3 runs 14 residues. In germline, CDR1 is SGHAT, CDR2 FQNNGV. The germline V and J ends were trimmed by 4 bases and 10 bases, with 14 bases remaining between them.

The chain's CDR3 is CASSFAEVTEAFF. The DNA of the CDR3 is TGCGCCAGCAGCTTTGCAGAGGTCACTGAAGCTTTCTTT. The chain recombines TRBV5-1 with TRBJ1-1; D is unclear. Germline CDR1 is SGHRS and CDR2 is YFSETQ. The CDR3 runs 13 residues. The V end was cut by 2 bases, the J end by 4 bases, with 9 bases between.

The V call is TRBV27, the J call TRBJ2-1; 11 bases are a match to TRBD2. After removal of 6 bases from V and 6 bases from J, the junction contained 16 bases not matched to a gene. CDR1 and CDR2 (germline): MNHEY, SMNVEV (reference sequence). The CDR3 is made up of 18 amino acids. The CDR3, as DNA: TGTGCCAGCAGCCTCGCAGGACTAGCGGGCGATGGGGGCAATGAGCAGTTCTTC. Translation: CASSLAGLAGDGGNEQFF.

This chain links TRBV9 with TRBJ2-3; TRBD2 matches 12 bases. CDR1 SGDLS and CDR2 YYNGEE come from the germline V gene. This CDR3 region has 16 residues. V was pared by 4 bases and J by 2 bases, with 5 bases of the junction left unmatched. CDR3 nucleotide sequence: TGTGCCAGCAGCATCCGACTAGCGGGAGACACAGATACGCAGTATTTT. This encodes CASSIRLAGDTDTQYF. Filled out from reference TRBV9 and TRBJ2-3, the complete variable domain reads DSGVTQTPKHLITATGQRVTLRCSPRSGDLSVYWYQQSLDQGLQFLIQYYNGEERAKGNILERFSAQQFPDLHSELNLSSLELGDSALYFCASSIRLAGDTDTQYFGPGTRLTVL.

The genes are TRBV10-3 and TRBJ2-1; 7 bases map to TRBD1. CDR3 length: 15 residues. Germline assignment: CDR1 ENHRY and CDR2 SYGVKD. V shed 5 bases, J shed 3 bases, and the junction held 7 bases outside the gene matches. As DNA, the CDR3 is TGTGCCATCAGTCTACAGGGACAGAACTACAATGAGCAGTTCTTC. The encoded protein is CAISLQGQNYNEQFF.

Points on this clone: Other DNA sequences in the same sample also yield this CDR3. The CDR3 spells CASSLAGNTDTQYF. The CDR3 bases are TGCGCCAGCAGCTTAGCGGGGAACACAGATACGCAGTATTTT. The chain recombines TRBV5-1 with TRBJ2-3, with 7 positions matching TRBD2. Losses at the gene ends were 2 bases for V and 2 bases for J; bases not matched to a gene: 2. The CDR3 is 14 residues long. From germline, CDR1 is SGHRS and CDR2 YFSETQ.

Comments on this clone: At one end, the junction sequence differs from germline, possibly due to a read error. This chain uses TRBV7-7 with TRBJ2-7; 10 bases map to TRBD1. The germline gives CDR1 SSHAT, CDR2 FNYEAQ (reference sequence). The length of the CDR3 is 14 residues. The CDR3 loop is CASSKGQGNSEQYF. The DNA of the CDR3 is TGTGCTAGCAGCAAGGGACAGGGGAATTCCGAGCAGTACTTC.